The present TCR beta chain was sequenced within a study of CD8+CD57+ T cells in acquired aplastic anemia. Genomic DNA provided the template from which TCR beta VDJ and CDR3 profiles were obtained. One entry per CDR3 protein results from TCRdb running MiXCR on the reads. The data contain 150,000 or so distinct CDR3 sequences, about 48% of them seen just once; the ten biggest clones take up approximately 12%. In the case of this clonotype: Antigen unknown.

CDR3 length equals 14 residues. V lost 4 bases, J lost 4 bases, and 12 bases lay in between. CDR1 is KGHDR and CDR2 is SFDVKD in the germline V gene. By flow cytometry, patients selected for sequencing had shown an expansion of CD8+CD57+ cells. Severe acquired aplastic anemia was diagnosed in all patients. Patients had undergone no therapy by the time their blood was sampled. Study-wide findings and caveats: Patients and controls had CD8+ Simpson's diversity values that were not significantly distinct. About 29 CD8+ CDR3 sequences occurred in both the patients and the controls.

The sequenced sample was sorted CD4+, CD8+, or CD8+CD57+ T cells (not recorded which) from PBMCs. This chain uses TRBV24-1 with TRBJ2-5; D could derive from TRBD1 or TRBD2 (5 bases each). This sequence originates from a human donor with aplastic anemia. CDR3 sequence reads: CATSDPGPAETQYF. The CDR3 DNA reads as TGTGCCACCAGTGACCCGGGGCCCGCAGAGACCCAGTACTTC.